This T cell receptor beta chain originates from a study of Tregs in tolerant kidney transplant recipients. General study findings and limits: No direct test of biological reproducibility was done here. Changing PCR primers prevented nucleotide comparison between some patients' samples. In tolerant patients, donor-specific Tregs outgrew total Tregs, suggesting antigen-driven expansion.

Details on this clone: What it binds is unknown.

Unstimulated regulatory T cells (CD4+CD25+CD127-), CD4+CD25- non-regulatory cells, CD4 and CD8 cells were FACS-sorted from thawed PBMCs. The CDR3 contains 12 residues. CDR1 is SGHTA, CDR2 FQGNSA, per germline. V lost 4 bases and J lost 12, with 16 bases in between. Clones were sequenced by immunoSEQ multiplex PCR, and TCRdb holds only the in-frame ones, with some missing. The table has under 80,000 clones, 75% to 90% seen once; the top ten hold 2% to 2.5%. This receptor was obtained from a human donor who received a combined kidney and bone marrow transplant. The chain combines TRBV7-2 with TRBJ2-7; D is undetermined. The input for sequencing was Tregs from blood, taken before the transplant. CDR3 nucleotides: TGTGCCAGCAGCTCGCCGGCGGCCCCCCGGTACTTC. This translates into CASSSPAAPRYF.